A selection of T cell receptor beta chains follows, all from one sample in a study of cytomegalovirus exposure and HLA in healthy donors. Sequenced by immunoSEQ multiplex PCR; TCRdb stores in-frame clones only, minus some. Of over 150,000 clones listed, approximately 85% are singletons. Sequenced input: PBMCs. These receptor sequences come from a woman aged 50 to 60 in good health and CMV-seropositive. The CDR3 runs from the conserved cysteine through the conserved F or W. A D gene is named only where the DNA matches it firmly. Rows may omit the clone size; those that give it use once, few, many or a size class.

cdr3_nt: TGTGCCAGCAGTGTTGGAGCGGAGACACTGAACACCGGGGAGCTGTTTTTT
cdr3_aa: CASSVGAETLNTGELFF
clone_size: -
j_call: TRBJ2-2
v_call: TRBV6-1
cdr3_length: 17
d_call: -

cdr3_nt: TGTGCCAGCAGAAGGGGGGGGCAGGGGGCTACTGGAAACACCATATATTTT
cdr3_aa: CASRRGGQGATGNTIYF
clone_size: few
j_call: TRBJ1-3
v_call: TRBV27
cdr3_length: 17
d_call: TRBD1

cdr3_nt: TGCGCCAGCAGCTCTAGGACTTCCACAGATACGCAGTATTTT
cdr3_aa: CASSSRTSTDTQYF
clone_size: -
j_call: TRBJ2-3
v_call: TRBV5-1
cdr3_length: 14
d_call: -

cdr3_nt: TGTGCCAGCAGGGACAACTCGGACACTTTCATATTT
cdr3_aa: CASRDNSDTFIF
clone_size: -
j_call: TRBJ1-3
v_call: TRBV28
cdr3_length: 12
d_call: -

cdr3_nt: TGTGCCAGCAGCTTGGTAGGCGGGGGCCAGCTCCTCCAAGAGACCCAGTACTTC
cdr3_aa: CASSLVGGGQLLQETQYF
clone_size: -
j_call: TRBJ2-5
v_call: TRBV5-6
cdr3_length: 18
d_call: -

cdr3_nt: TGTGCCTGGGGCCCCGGGACAGGAATAGAAAAACTGTTTTTT
cdr3_aa: CAWGPGTGIEKLFF
clone_size: -
j_call: TRBJ1-4
v_call: TRBV30
cdr3_length: 14
d_call: TRBD1

cdr3_nt: TGTGCCAGCATCCTTAGCGGCGCCGGGGAGCTGTTTTTT
cdr3_aa: CASILSGAGELFF
clone_size: -
j_call: TRBJ2-2
v_call: TRBV5-5
cdr3_length: 13
d_call: -

cdr3_nt: TGTGCCAGCAGCCTCAACCCGGGACTATCACACGGGGAGCTGTTTTTT
cdr3_aa: CASSLNPGLSHGELFF
clone_size: -
j_call: TRBJ2-2
v_call: TRBV7-3
cdr3_length: 16
d_call: TRBD2

cdr3_nt: TGTGCCAGCAACGCAAGACAGAGCACAGATACGCAGTATTTT
cdr3_aa: CASNARQSTDTQYF
clone_size: once
j_call: TRBJ2-3
v_call: TRBV9
cdr3_length: 14
d_call: -

cdr3_nt: TGTGCCAGCAGCCCCAGACAGGGGTTGGATGGCTACACCTTC
cdr3_aa: CASSPRQGLDGYTF
clone_size: -
j_call: TRBJ1-2
v_call: TRBV7-2
cdr3_length: 14
d_call: TRBD1

cdr3_nt: TGTGCCAGCACCGCAGGGGGAGTGGACGAGCAGTACTTC
cdr3_aa: CASTAGGVDEQYF
clone_size: -
j_call: TRBJ2-7
v_call: TRBV28
cdr3_length: 13
d_call: TRBD1

cdr3_nt: TGTGCCAGCAGCCAAAAGACTAGCGGGGGGCACGAGCAGTACTTC
cdr3_aa: CASSQKTSGGHEQYF
clone_size: once
j_call: TRBJ2-7
v_call: TRBV7-9
cdr3_length: 15
d_call: TRBD2

cdr3_nt: TGTGCCAGCAGACCAGACAGTTTATACAATGAGCAGTTCTTC
cdr3_aa: CASRPDSLYNEQFF
clone_size: -
j_call: TRBJ2-1
v_call: TRBV2
cdr3_length: 14
d_call: -

cdr3_nt: TGCGCCAGCAAACGGGCCCCAGGGAAGTACAATGAGCAGTTCTTC
cdr3_aa: CASKRAPGKYNEQFF
clone_size: -
j_call: TRBJ2-1
v_call: TRBV5-1
cdr3_length: 15
d_call: -

cdr3_nt: TGTGCCAGCAGCTCCTATACTAGCTCTGAGCAGTTCTTC
cdr3_aa: CASSSYTSSEQFF
clone_size: once
j_call: TRBJ2-1
v_call: TRBV7-3
cdr3_length: 13
d_call: -

cdr3_nt: TGCGCCAGCAGCTTGGATCCGTTAAGCACAGATACGCAGTATTTT
cdr3_aa: CASSLDPLSTDTQYF
clone_size: -
j_call: TRBJ2-3
v_call: TRBV5-1
cdr3_length: 15
d_call: -

cdr3_nt: TGCGCCAGCAGTGATATTGGGACAGCCATCTACGAGCAGTACTTC
cdr3_aa: CASSDIGTAIYEQYF
clone_size: -
j_call: TRBJ2-7
v_call: TRBV10-1
cdr3_length: 15
d_call: TRBD1

cdr3_nt: TGTGCCAGCAGCTTAGAACCGGGGGGGGAGTTCTTC
cdr3_aa: CASSLEPGGEFF
clone_size: -
j_call: TRBJ2-1
v_call: TRBV7-2
cdr3_length: 12
d_call: TRBD2

cdr3_nt: TGTGCCAGCAGCTTAGGTGGGTCTGACCAGGGAAATGGCTACACCTTC
cdr3_aa: CASSLGGSDQGNGYTF
clone_size: -
j_call: TRBJ1-2
v_call: TRBV7-2
cdr3_length: 16
d_call: -

cdr3_nt: TGTGCTAGCGTCGCTATGAACACTGAAGCTTTCTTT
cdr3_aa: CASVAMNTEAFF
clone_size: -
j_call: TRBJ1-1
v_call: TRBV7-7
cdr3_length: 12
d_call: -

cdr3_nt: TGTGCCATCAGGGGACAGGGGGTTGGTCAGCCCCAGCATTTT
cdr3_aa: CAIRGQGVGQPQHF
clone_size: -
j_call: TRBJ1-5
v_call: TRBV10-3
cdr3_length: 14
d_call: TRBD1